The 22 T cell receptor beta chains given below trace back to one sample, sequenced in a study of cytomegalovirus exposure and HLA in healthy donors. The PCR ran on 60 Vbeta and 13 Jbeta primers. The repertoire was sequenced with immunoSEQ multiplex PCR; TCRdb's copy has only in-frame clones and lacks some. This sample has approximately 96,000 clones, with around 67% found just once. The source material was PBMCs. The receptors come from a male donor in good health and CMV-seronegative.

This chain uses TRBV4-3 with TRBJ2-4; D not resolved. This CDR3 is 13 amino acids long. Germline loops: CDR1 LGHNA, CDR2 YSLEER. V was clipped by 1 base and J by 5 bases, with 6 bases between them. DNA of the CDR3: TGCGCCAGCAGCCAAGGAAGCGAAAACATTCAGTACTTC. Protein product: CASSQGSENIQYF.

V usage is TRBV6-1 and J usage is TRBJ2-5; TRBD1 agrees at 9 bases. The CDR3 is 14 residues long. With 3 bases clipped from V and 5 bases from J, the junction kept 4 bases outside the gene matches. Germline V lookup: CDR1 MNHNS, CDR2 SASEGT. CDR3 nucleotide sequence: TGTGCCAGCAGTGATTGGGACAGGGCTGAGACCCAGTACTTC. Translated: CASSDWDRAETQYF.

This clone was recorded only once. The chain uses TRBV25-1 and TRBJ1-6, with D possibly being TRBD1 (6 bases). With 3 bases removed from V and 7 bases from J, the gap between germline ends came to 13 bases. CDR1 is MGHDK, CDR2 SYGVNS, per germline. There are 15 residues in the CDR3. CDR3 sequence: CASSDSGTWNSPLHF. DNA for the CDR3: TGTGCCAGCAGTGACTCCGGGACATGGAATTCACCCCTCCACTTT. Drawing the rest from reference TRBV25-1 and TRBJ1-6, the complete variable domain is EADIYQTPRYLVIGTGKKITLECSQTMGHDKMYWYQQDPGMELHLIHYSYGVNSTEKGDLSSESTVSRIRTEHFPLTLESARPSHTSQYLCASSDSGTWNSPLHFGNGTRLTVT.

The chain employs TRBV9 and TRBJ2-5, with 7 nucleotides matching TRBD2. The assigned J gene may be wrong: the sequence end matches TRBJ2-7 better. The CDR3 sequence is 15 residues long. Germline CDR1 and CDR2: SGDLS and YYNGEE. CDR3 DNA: TGTGCCAGCAGCCCGGATTTGACTAGCCCCTACGAGCAGTACTTC. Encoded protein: CASSPDLTSPYEQYF.

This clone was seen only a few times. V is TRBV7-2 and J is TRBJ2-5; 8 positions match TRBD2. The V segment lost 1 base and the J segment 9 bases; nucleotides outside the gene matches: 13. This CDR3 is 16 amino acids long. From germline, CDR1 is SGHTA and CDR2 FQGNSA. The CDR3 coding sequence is TGTGCCAGCAGCTTAGTCCTAGCGGCGGGAGGCAAGGCCCAGTACTTC. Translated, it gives CASSLVLAAGGKAQYF.

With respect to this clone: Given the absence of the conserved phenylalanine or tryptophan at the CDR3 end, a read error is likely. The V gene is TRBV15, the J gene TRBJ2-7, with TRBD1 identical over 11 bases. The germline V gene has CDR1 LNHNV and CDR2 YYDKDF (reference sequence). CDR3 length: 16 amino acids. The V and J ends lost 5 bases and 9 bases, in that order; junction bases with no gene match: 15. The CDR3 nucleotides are TGTGCCACCAGCGGCCATACCGGGACAGGGGGGTCCGGGCAGTACCTC. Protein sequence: CATSGHTGTGGSGQYL.

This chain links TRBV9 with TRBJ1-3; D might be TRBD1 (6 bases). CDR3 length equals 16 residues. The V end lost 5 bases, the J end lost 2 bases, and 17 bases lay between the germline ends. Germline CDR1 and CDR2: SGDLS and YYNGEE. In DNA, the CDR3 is TGTGCCAGCAGTCGATCAGACGGGGGGCCTGGAAACACCATATATTTT. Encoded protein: CASSRSDGGPGNTIYF.

CDR3 bases: TGCAGCGTTGAAGATCAGGCCTTACTGAAAACAGATACGCAGTATTTT. It translates to CSVEDQALLKTDTQYF. The chain is built from TRBV29-1 and TRBJ2-3; D is unresolved. The CDR3 is 16 residues long. CDR1 and CDR2 (germline): SQVTM, ANQGSEA. The ends were cut back, 0 bases at V and 3 bases at J, with 16 bases in the middle.

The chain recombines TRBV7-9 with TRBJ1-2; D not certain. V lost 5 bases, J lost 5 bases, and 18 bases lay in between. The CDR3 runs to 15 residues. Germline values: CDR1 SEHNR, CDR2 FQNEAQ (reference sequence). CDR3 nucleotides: TGTGCCAGCAGCCCAGATGCCCGGCAGGTATATGGCTACACCTTC. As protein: CASSPDARQVYGYTF.

The CDR3 region is CASSSGTNGHEQYF. CDR3 sequence (DNA): TGTGCCAGCAGTTCCGGGACAAATGGCCACGAGCAGTACTTC. This chain uses TRBV5-4 with TRBJ2-7; maybe TRBD1 (6 bases). The CDR3 is 14 residues long. CDR1 and CDR2 from the germline V gene are SGHNT and YYREEE (reference sequence). V was clipped by 5 bases and J by 5 bases, with 17 bases between them.

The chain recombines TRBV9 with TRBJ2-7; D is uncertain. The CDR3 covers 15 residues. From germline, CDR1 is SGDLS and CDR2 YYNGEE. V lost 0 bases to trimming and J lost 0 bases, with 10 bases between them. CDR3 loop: CASSVEHPGSYEQYF. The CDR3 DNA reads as TGTGCCAGCAGCGTAGAGCACCCGGGCTCCTACGAGCAGTACTTC.

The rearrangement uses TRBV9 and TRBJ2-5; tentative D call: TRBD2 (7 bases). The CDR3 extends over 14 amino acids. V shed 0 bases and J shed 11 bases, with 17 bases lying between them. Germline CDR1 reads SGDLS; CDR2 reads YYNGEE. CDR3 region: CASSVDWGGREQYF. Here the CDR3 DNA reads TGTGCCAGCAGCGTAGATTGGGGGGGGCGTGAGCAGTACTTC.

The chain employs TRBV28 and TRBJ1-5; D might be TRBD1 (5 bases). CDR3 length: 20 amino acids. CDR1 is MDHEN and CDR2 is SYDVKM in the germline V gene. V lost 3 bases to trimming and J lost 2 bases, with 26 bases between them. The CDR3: CASSFSSFHRDSRRNQPQHF. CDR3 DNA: TGTGCCAGCAGTTTCTCCAGCTTCCACCGGGACTCTAGGCGCAATCAGCCCCAGCATTTT.

The CDR3 DNA follows: TGTGCCAGCAGCTTATCTACTAGCGCCTACAATGAGCAGTTCTTC. This gives the protein CASSLSTSAYNEQFF. This chain connects TRBV11-3 to TRBJ2-1; 7 bases agree with TRBD2. V lost 2 bases, J lost 2 bases, and 3 bases stayed unmatched. This CDR3 contains 15 residues. The germline CDR1 and CDR2 sequences are SGHNT and YENEEA. The full variable domain, its missing parts supplied by reference TRBV11-3 and TRBJ2-1, is EAGVVQSPRYKIIEKKQPVAFWCNPISGHNTLYWYLQNLGQGPELLIRYENEEAVDDSQLPKDRFSAERLKGVDSTLKIQPAELGDSAVYLCASSLSTSAYNEQFFGPGTRLTVL.

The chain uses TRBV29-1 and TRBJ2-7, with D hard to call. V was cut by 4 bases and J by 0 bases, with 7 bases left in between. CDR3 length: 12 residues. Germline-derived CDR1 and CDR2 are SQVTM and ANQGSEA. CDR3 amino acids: CSVGDISYEQYF. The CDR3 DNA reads TGCAGCGTTGGAGACATCTCCTACGAGCAGTACTTC.

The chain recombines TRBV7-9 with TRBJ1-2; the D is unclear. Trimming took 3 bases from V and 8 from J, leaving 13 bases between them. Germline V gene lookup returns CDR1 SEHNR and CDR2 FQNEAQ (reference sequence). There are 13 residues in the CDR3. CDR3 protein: CASSLSPGSGYTF. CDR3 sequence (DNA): TGTGCCAGCAGCTTGTCTCCCGGTTCCGGCTACACCTTC.

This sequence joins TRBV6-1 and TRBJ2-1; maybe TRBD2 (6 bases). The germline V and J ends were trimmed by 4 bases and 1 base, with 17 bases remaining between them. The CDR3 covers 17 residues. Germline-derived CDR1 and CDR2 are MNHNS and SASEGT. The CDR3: CASSARLGSVSYNEQFF. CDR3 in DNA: TGTGCCAGCAGTGCCCGACTCGGGAGTGTGTCCTACAATGAGCAGTTCTTC.

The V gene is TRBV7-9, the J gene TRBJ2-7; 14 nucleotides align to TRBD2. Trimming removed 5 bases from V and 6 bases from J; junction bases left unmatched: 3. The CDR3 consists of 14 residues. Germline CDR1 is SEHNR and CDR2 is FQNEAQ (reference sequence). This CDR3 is CASSGTSGSSEQYF. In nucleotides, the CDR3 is TGTGCCAGCAGCGGGACTAGCGGGAGTAGCGAGCAGTACTTC. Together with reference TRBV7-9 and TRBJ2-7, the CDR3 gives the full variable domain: DTGVSQNPRHKITKRGQNVTFRCDPISEHNRLYWYRQTLGQGPEFLTYFQNEAQLEKSRLLSDRFSAERPKGSFSTLEIQRTEQGDSAMYLCASSGTSGSSEQYFGPGTRLTVT.

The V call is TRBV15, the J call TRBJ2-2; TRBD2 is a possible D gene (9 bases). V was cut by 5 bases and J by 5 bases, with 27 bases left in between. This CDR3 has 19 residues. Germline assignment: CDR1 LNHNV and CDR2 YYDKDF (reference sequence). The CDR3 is CATSGDRGFTSGPTGELFF. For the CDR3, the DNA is TGTGCCACCAGCGGCGACAGGGGATTTACTAGCGGGCCTACCGGGGAGCTGTTTTTT.

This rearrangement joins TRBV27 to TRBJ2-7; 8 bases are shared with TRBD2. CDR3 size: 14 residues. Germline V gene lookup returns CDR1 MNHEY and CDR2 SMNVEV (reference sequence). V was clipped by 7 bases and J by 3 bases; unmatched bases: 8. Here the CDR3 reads CASTVTGGNYEQYF. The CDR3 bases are TGTGCCAGCACCGTAACGGGAGGGAACTACGAGCAGTACTTC.

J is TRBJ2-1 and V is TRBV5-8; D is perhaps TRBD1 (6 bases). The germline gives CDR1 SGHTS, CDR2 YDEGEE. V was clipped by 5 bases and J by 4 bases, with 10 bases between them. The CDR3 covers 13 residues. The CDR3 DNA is TGTGCCAGCAGGGGCCAGGGGTACAATGAGCAGTTCTTC. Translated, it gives CASRGQGYNEQFF.

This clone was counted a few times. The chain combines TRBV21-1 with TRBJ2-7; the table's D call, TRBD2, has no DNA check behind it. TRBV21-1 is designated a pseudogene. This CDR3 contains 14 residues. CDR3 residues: CASSKDRSEREQYF. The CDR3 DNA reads TGTGCCAGCAGCAAAGATAGATCCGAACGGGAGCAGTACTTC.